Following are 21 T cell receptor beta chains from one sample sequenced in a study of CD4+ T cells in melanoma. Sequencing used immunoSEQ multiplex PCR; TCRdb keeps in-frame clones, though not all of them. Of roughly 52,000 clones listed, nearly 70% are singletons. Sequencing was carried out using tumor tissue. All receptors derive from a human donor with melanoma.

The V call is TRBV7-8, the J call TRBJ1-5; the D is unclear. Germline V gene data show CDR1 as SGHVS and CDR2 as FQNEAQ. This CDR3 is 12 amino acids long. Trimming took off 3 bases at V and 9 bases at J, with 9 bases between the two ends. The CDR3 loop is CASSLSRGPQHF. CDR3 nucleotide sequence: TGTGCCAGCAGCTTGTCTCGCGGGCCCCAGCATTTT. Together with reference TRBV7-8 and TRBJ1-5, the CDR3 gives the full variable domain: GAGVSQSPRYKVAKRGQDVALRCDPISGHVSLFWYQQALGQGPEFLTYFQNEAQLDKSGLPSDRFFAERPEGSVSTLKIQRTQQEDSAVYLCASSLSRGPQHFGDGTRLSIL.

This chain links TRBV5-1 with TRBJ1-6; unclear D gene. Between the trimmed V and J ends, which lost 5 bases and 7 bases, there was a span of 10 bases. CDR1 is SGHRS and CDR2 is YFSETQ in the germline V gene. The CDR3 sequence is 13 residues long. As DNA, the CDR3 is TGCGCCAGCAGTAGAAGGGAGAATTCACCCCTCCACTTT. As protein: CASSRRENSPLHF.

The J gene is TRBJ1-6, the V gene TRBV19; D is ambiguous. CDR1 is LNHDA and CDR2 is SQIVND in the germline V gene (reference sequence). V was cut by 7 bases and J by 5 bases, with 18 bases left in between. This CDR3 is 16 amino acids long. The CDR3 DNA follows: TGTGCCAGTACCATCGGGTTCTCTCGAAATAATTCACCCCTCCACTTT. It translates to CASTIGFSRNNSPLHF. Together with reference TRBV19 and TRBJ1-6, the CDR3 gives the full variable domain: DGGITQSPKYLFRKEGQNVTLSCEQNLNHDAMYWYRQDPGQGLRLIYYSQIVNDFQKGDIAEGYSVSREKKESFPLTVTSAQKNPTAFYLCASTIGFSRNNSPLHFGNGTRLTVT.

The chain combines TRBV7-9 with TRBJ1-2; D remains ambiguous. The CDR3 spans 13 residues. CDR1 and CDR2 from the germline V gene are SEHNR and FQNEAQ (reference sequence). Trimming removed 1 base at V and 8 bases at J, with 11 bases between. CDR3 DNA sequence: TGTGCCAGCAGCTTAGAAGGGAGCGGCGGCTACACCTTC. The encoded protein is CASSLEGSGGYTF.

This clone occurred a few times. V and J are TRBV15 and TRBJ2-1; D call uncertain. Between the trimmed V and J ends, which lost 2 bases and 8 bases, there was a span of 13 bases. CDR1 is LNHNV, CDR2 YYDKDF, per germline (reference sequence). The CDR3 runs to 14 residues. The CDR3 protein is CATSRLSTLDEQFF. For the CDR3, the DNA is TGTGCCACCAGCAGACTCTCTACTTTGGATGAGCAGTTCTTC.

This clone has at least ten counts. J is TRBJ1-6 and V is TRBV6-5; TRBD1 matches 7 bases. There are 14 residues in the CDR3. J was trimmed by 6 bases and V by 9 bases; bases with no gene match: 8. The germline CDR1 and CDR2 sequences are MNHEY and SVGAGI. CDR3 residues: CASTDRDPNSPLHF. The DNA of the CDR3 is TGTGCCAGTACCGACAGGGACCCTAATTCACCCCTCCACTTT.

The rearrangement uses TRBV7-8 and TRBJ2-1; 12 bases map to TRBD2. The CDR3 spans 13 residues. The germline gives CDR1 SGHVS, CDR2 FQNEAQ. V trimming: 9 bases; J trimming: 7 bases; junction bases outside the gene matches: 4. The CDR3 sequence: CASGLAGMNEQFF. CDR3 nucleotides: TGTGCCAGTGGACTAGCGGGGATGAATGAGCAGTTCTTC.

The chain links TRBV7-3 to TRBJ2-2, with D possibly called TRBD1 or TRBD2 (6 bases each). The germline gives CDR1 SGHTA, CDR2 FQGTGA. The CDR3 length is 18 residues. The V and J ends lost 5 bases and 0 bases respectively, with 19 bases between them. CDR3 region: CASSPRLERGANTGELFF. The DNA of the CDR3 is TGTGCCAGCAGCCCCCGGCTCGAGAGGGGGGCGAACACCGGGGAGCTGTTTTTT.

The chain uses TRBV19 and TRBJ1-5; the D is unclear. From germline, CDR1 is LNHDA and CDR2 SQIVND (reference sequence). V gave up 1 base and J gave up 6 bases, with 7 bases separating them. The CDR3 length is 13 residues. The CDR3 protein is CASSIGGIQPQHF. Written as DNA, the CDR3 is TGTGCCAGTAGTATAGGAGGGATTCAGCCCCAGCATTTT.

The CDR3 reads CASSLTGTGPYEQYF. The CDR3 DNA follows: TGTGCCAGCAGCTTAACCGGGACAGGCCCCTACGAGCAGTACTTC. The J gene is TRBJ2-7, the V gene TRBV5-5; 8 bases align to TRBD1. Germline loops: CDR1 SGHKS, CDR2 YYEKEE (reference sequence). The V gene end was trimmed by 2 bases and the J gene end by 2 bases; junction bases not matched to a gene: 6. The CDR3 runs to 15 residues.

The chain links TRBV27 to TRBJ2-3, with 9 nucleotides matching TRBD2. Germline assignment: CDR1 MNHEY and CDR2 SMNVEV (reference sequence). With V trimmed by 5 bases and J by 6 bases, 6 bases remained unmatched. CDR3 size: 14 residues. CDR3 nucleotides: TGTGCCAGCAGTACCCAGCGGGGGGATGATACGCAGTATTTT. Translated, it gives CASSTQRGDDTQYF.

V gene TRBV7-9 combines with J gene TRBJ2-3, with TRBD1 as a possible D gene (5 bases). This CDR3 has 14 amino acids. Trimming pared 6 bases from V and 0 bases from J, leaving 10 bases between. Germline loops: CDR1 SEHNR, CDR2 FQNEAQ (reference sequence). The CDR3 spells CASRFRDSTDTQYF. The CDR3 bases are TGTGCCAGCAGATTCAGGGATAGCACAGATACGCAGTATTTT.

The chain joins TRBV7-3 to TRBJ2-3; D is unclear. Germline loops: CDR1 SGHTA, CDR2 FQGTGA. Trimming cost V 2 bases and J 3 bases, with 18 bases left between them. This CDR3 is 17 amino acids long. The CDR3 DNA sequence: TGTGCCAGCAGCTTATCCCCAACGGGTATGGGAACAGATACGCAGTATTTT. Protein product: CASSLSPTGMGTDTQYF. Looking up the rest from reference TRBV7-3 and TRBJ2-3 gives the full variable domain: GAGVSQTPSNKVTEKGKYVELRCDPISGHTALYWYRQSLGQGPEFLIYFQGTGAADDSGLPNDRFFAVRPEGSVSTLKIQRTERGDSAVYLCASSLSPTGMGTDTQYFGPGTRLTVL.

The chain has TRBV14 and TRBJ2-5; 7 bases map to TRBD1. After removal of 4 bases from V and 2 bases from J, the junction contained 7 bases not matched to a gene. CDR1 and CDR2 (germline): SGHDN, FVKESK. The CDR3 contains 15 residues. CDR3: CASSPRTGIQETQYF. The DNA of the CDR3 is TGTGCCAGCAGCCCCCGGACAGGAATTCAAGAGACCCAGTACTTC.

The chain carries TRBV7-9 and TRBJ2-2, with TRBD1 as a possible D gene (6 bases). V was pared by 8 bases and J by 7 bases, with 20 bases between. The CDR3 length is 15 residues. Germline-derived CDR1 and CDR2 are SEHNR and FQNEAQ (reference sequence). The CDR3 nucleotides read TGTGCCAGCTCTCCCGCCCCAGGGGCAGTCGGGGAGCTGTTTTTT. Translation: CASSPAPGAVGELFF.

The genes are TRBV18 and TRBJ1-6, with 8 bases matching TRBD1. The germline CDR1 and CDR2 sequences are KGHSH and LQKENI. This CDR3 is built from 16 residues. V was pared by 2 bases and J by 6 bases, with 6 bases of the junction left unmatched. DNA of the CDR3: TGTGCCAGCTCACCATATCAGGGGGCGGGTAATTCACCCCTCCACTTT. Translation gives CASSPYQGAGNSPLHF.

The rearrangement joins TRBV29-1 to TRBJ1-1; a weak D match, TRBD1 (6 bases). The CDR3 totals 11 residues. V dropped 7 bases and J dropped 10 bases, with 16 bases sitting between them. Germline V gene sequence: CDR1 SQVTM, CDR2 ANQGSEA. The CDR3 DNA follows: TGCAGCGAAACTACAGGGAAAGGAGCTTTCTTT. It codes for CSETTGKGAFF.

Only a few counts were recorded for this clone. The gene calls are TRBV6-6 and TRBJ2-7; D is undetermined. Between the trimmed V and J ends, which lost 0 bases and 3 bases, there was a span of 6 bases. The CDR3 covers 13 residues. Germline V gene data show CDR1 as MNHNY and CDR2 as SVGAGI (reference sequence). Here the CDR3 reads CASSYSRVYEQYF. The CDR3, as DNA: TGTGCCAGCAGTTACTCAAGGGTCTACGAGCAGTACTTC.

The rearrangement links TRBV29-1 to TRBJ1-4; D gene ambiguous. Deletions cut 2 bases from V and 3 bases from J, with 4 bases between. This CDR3 has 12 amino acids. CDR1 is SQVTM and CDR2 is ANQGSEA in the germline V gene. CDR3 amino acids: CSVETPNEKLFF. The DNA of the CDR3 is TGCAGCGTTGAAACGCCTAATGAAAAACTGTTTTTT. The complete variable domain, with remaining parts taken from reference TRBV29-1 and TRBJ1-4, reads SAVISQKPSRDICQRGTSLTIQCQVDSQVTMMFWYRQQPGQSLTLIATANQGSEATYESGFVIDKFPISRPNLTFSTLTVSNMSPEDSSIYLCSVETPNEKLFFGSGTQLSVL.

The chain links TRBV2 to TRBJ2-1, with unresolved D. Germline-derived CDR1 and CDR2 are SNHLY and FYNNEI. This CDR3 region has 13 residues. V gave up 0 bases and J gave up 4 bases, with 4 bases separating them. The chain's CDR3 is CASSEAQYNEQFF. The CDR3 bases are TGTGCCAGCAGTGAAGCACAGTACAATGAGCAGTTCTTC.

V usage is TRBV5-5 and J usage is TRBJ2-2; possibly TRBD1 or TRBD2 for D (6 bases each). CDR1 and CDR2 (germline): SGHKS, YYEKEE (reference sequence). The V end was cut by 4 bases, the J end by 7 bases, with 11 bases between. The CDR3 extends over 13 amino acids. CDR3 loop: CASSPGGGGELFF. The CDR3 region has the DNA TGTGCCAGCAGCCCCGGGGGCGGCGGGGAGCTGTTTTTT.